Below, 27 T cell receptor beta chains from the same sample are listed, as sequenced in a study of shared clonotypes between healthy human individuals. Clones were read by immunoSEQ multiplex PCR, and TCRdb kept only the in-frame ones, dropping some. The profile covers fewer than 650,000 clones, with just over 75% appearing a single time and 12% taken by the ten largest. Material for sequencing was PBMCs. The receptors stem from a woman aged 40 to 55 in good health. Some clones in this sample may be carry-over from other donors' samples.

This clone was seen a handful of times. A junction end diverges from the germline sequence, so it may reflect a read error. The sample holds other DNA sequences that translate to the same CDR3. V gene TRBV7-7 combines with J gene TRBJ2-5; tentative D call: TRBD2 (7 bases). The length of the CDR3 is 13 residues. Germline V gene sequence: CDR1 SSHAT, CDR2 FNYEAQ (reference sequence). The CDR3: CASSPRGGETQYF. The CDR3, as DNA: TGTGCTAGCAGTCCTAGGGGGGGGGAGACCCAGTACTTC.

The chain couples TRBV2 to TRBJ2-7; TRBD2 might be the D (7 bases). Germline V CDR1 and CDR2: SNHLY, FYNNEI. The V and J ends lost 0 bases and 4 bases respectively, with 13 bases between them. The CDR3 is 15 amino acids. The CDR3 protein is CASSEAGGAHYEQYF. CDR3 nucleotides: TGTGCCAGCAGTGAAGCTGGGGGGGCGCATTACGAGCAGTACTTC.

Concerning this clone itself: The germline gene is not matched at one end of the junction; a read error may be the cause. This chain joins TRBV7-2 and TRBJ2-5, with TRBD2 matching over 11 bases. Germline CDR1 reads SGHTA; CDR2 reads FQGNSA. CDR3 length: 14 amino acids. The DNA for the CDR3 is TGTGCCAGCAGCTTAAGCGGAGCGTCTAGCGGGGGGCACTTC. As protein: CASSLSGASSGGHF.

J is TRBJ1-2 and V is TRBV6-5, with D maybe TRBD1 (5 bases). V lost 7 bases and J lost 4, with 13 bases in between. From germline, CDR1 is MNHEY and CDR2 SVGAGI. The length of the CDR3 is 13 residues. The CDR3 loop reads CASTTGGFYGYTF. The CDR3 coding sequence is TGTGCCAGCACCACGGGGGGATTCTATGGCTACACCTTC.

The J gene is TRBJ1-2, the V gene TRBV7-9, with D tentatively TRBD1 (5 bases). Trimming removed 0 bases at V and 3 bases at J, with 8 bases between. Germline V gene sequence: CDR1 SEHNR, CDR2 FQNEAQ (reference sequence). This CDR3 contains 14 residues. Here the CDR3 DNA reads TGTGCCAGCAGCTTAGCGGGCAGGGACTATGGCTACACCTTC. The encoded protein is CASSLAGRDYGYTF. Full variable domain (rest looked up from reference TRBV7-9 and TRBJ1-2): DTGVSQNPRHKITKRGQNVTFRCDPISEHNRLYWYRQTLGQGPEFLTYFQNEAQLEKSRLLSDRFSAERPKGSFSTLEIQRTEQGDSAMYLCASSLAGRDYGYTFGSGTRLTVV.

Only a few counts were recorded for this clone. The CDR3 region has the DNA TGTGCCAGCAGCCGGACAGGGGATGGGGGCACCGGGGAGCTGTTTTTT. It specifies CASSRTGDGGTGELFF. The chain employs TRBV11-2 and TRBJ2-2; TRBD1 matches at 9 bases. This CDR3 comprises 16 residues. Germline-derived CDR1 and CDR2 are SGHAT and FQNNGV. J was trimmed by 4 bases and V by 5 bases; bases with no gene match: 8.

The chain carries TRBV5-1 and TRBJ2-7, with a possible D match to TRBD2 (5 bases). From germline, CDR1 is SGHRS and CDR2 YFSETQ. V lost 0 bases, J lost 5 bases, and 12 bases lay in between. The CDR3 spans 14 residues. The DNA of the CDR3 is TGCGCCAGCAGCTTGGCCTCCGGCGGGCACGAGCAGTACTTC. Its translation is CASSLASGGHEQYF.

This chain connects TRBV28 to TRBJ1-2; D is possibly TRBD1 (5 bases). V was trimmed by 10 bases and J by 2 bases, leaving 8 bases between them. The CDR3 is 11 residues long. CDR1 MDHEN and CDR2 SYDVKM come from the germline V gene. CDR3 sequence (DNA): TGTGCCAACCGGGACAACTATGGCTACACCTTC. Its protein is CANRDNYGYTF.

Worth noting for this clone: At one boundary the junction diverges from the germline segment, which might be a read error. V is TRBV27 and J is TRBJ2-7; D may be TRBD1 (5 bases). The CDR3 totals 14 residues. Germline V gives CDR1 MNHEY, CDR2 SMNVEV (reference sequence). The CDR3 sequence: CASSRGAFAYEQYF. The CDR3 DNA is TGCGCCAGCAGCCGTGGGGCATTTGCCTACGAGCAGTACTTC.

J is TRBJ1-2 and V is TRBV18, with 12 bases that match TRBD1. The germline V gene encodes CDR1 KGHSH and CDR2 LQKENI. J was trimmed by 2 bases and V by 6 bases; bases with no gene match: 10. There are 17 residues in the CDR3. CDR3 nucleotide sequence: TGTGCCAGCTCCCCTGGGACAGGGGGCTCGGGGAACTATGGCTACACCTTC. Translation gives CASSPGTGGSGNYGYTF.

The chain links TRBV27 to TRBJ2-1, with TRBD2 identical over 7 bases. V lost 5 bases, J lost 0 bases, and 10 bases stayed unmatched. CDR3 size: 17 residues. Per germline, CDR1 MNHEY and CDR2 SMNVEV (reference sequence). This CDR3 is CASSLIGGSGSYNEQFF. The CDR3 nucleotides read TGTGCCAGCAGTCTTATCGGGGGGTCGGGCTCCTACAATGAGCAGTTCTTC.

This sequence joins TRBV4-3 and TRBJ2-1, with D possibly matching TRBD1 (6 bases). Germline V gene data show CDR1 as LGHNA and CDR2 as YSLEER. V was clipped by 0 bases and J by 7 bases, with 16 bases between them. The CDR3 consists of 16 residues. CDR3 sequence reads: CASSQDRGWEWNEQFF. In DNA, the CDR3 is TGCGCCAGCAGCCAAGATAGGGGGTGGGAGTGGAATGAGCAGTTCTTC.

This clone was counted a few times. This chain joins TRBV11-2 and TRBJ2-3; D assignment may be TRBD1 or TRBD2 (6 bases each). CDR1 is SGHAT and CDR2 is FQNNGV in the germline V gene. V lost 1 base and J 2 bases, leaving 10 bases between the germline ends. The CDR3 extends over 15 amino acids. Here the CDR3 reads CASSLAGAHTDTQYF. Here the CDR3 DNA reads TGTGCCAGCAGCTTAGCGGGGGCGCACACAGATACGCAGTATTTT.

The chain is built from TRBV30 and TRBJ2-1; D perhaps matches TRBD1 (5 bases). The CDR3 runs to 12 residues. With 5 bases removed from V and 10 bases from J, the gap between germline ends came to 15 bases. Germline V gene data show CDR1 as GTSNPN and CDR2 as SVGIG (reference sequence). CDR3 region: CAWGGAGEEQFF. In DNA form, the CDR3 reads TGTGCCTGGGGTGGGGCAGGAGAGGAGCAGTTCTTC.

This clone was observed at least ten times. This rearrangement joins TRBV28 to TRBJ1-3; 7 bases are a match to TRBD1. Germline loops: CDR1 MDHEN, CDR2 SYDVKM. The CDR3 contains 14 residues. V lost 5 bases to trimming and J lost 6 bases; unmatched junction nucleotides: 7. The CDR3 DNA reads as TGTGCCAGCAGTCCCTCAGGGGGTGAAAACACCATATATTTT. Residues: CASSPSGGENTIYF.

The gene calls are TRBV10-1 and TRBJ2-2, with TRBD2 matching over 8 bases. V was clipped by 6 bases and J by 0 bases; unmatched bases: 3. The CDR3 spans 15 residues. Germline CDR1 WNHNN, CDR2 SYGVQD (reference sequence). The CDR3 DNA sequence: TGCGCCAGCAGCACTAGCGGAACGAACACCGGGGAGCTGTTTTTT. Its translation is CASSTSGTNTGELFF.

V usage is TRBV30 and J usage is TRBJ2-7; TRBD2 matches 9 bases. The germline CDR1 and CDR2 sequences are GTSNPN and SVGIG (reference sequence). There are 14 residues in the CDR3. Trimming cost V 5 bases and J 3 bases; bases outside gene matches: 8. CDR3 protein: CAWHQGSGSYEQYF. CDR3 DNA: TGTGCCTGGCACCAGGGTAGCGGGAGCTACGAGCAGTACTTC.

Here the CDR3 reads CASTNSGLATDTQYF. CDR3 in DNA: TGCGCCAGCACAAATAGCGGGCTAGCCACAGATACGCAGTATTTT. The gene calls are TRBV5-1 and TRBJ2-3, with 7 positions matching TRBD2. J was trimmed by 2 bases and V by 6 bases; bases with no gene match: 9. The CDR3 runs to 15 residues. Looked up from germline, CDR1 is SGHRS and CDR2 is YFSETQ.

The chain employs TRBV27 and TRBJ1-1; D unclear. Looked up from germline, CDR1 is MNHEY and CDR2 is SMNVEV (reference sequence). V shed 6 bases and J shed 1 base, with 12 bases lying between them. This CDR3 region has 14 residues. The CDR3 DNA is TGTGCCAGCAGACCAATTCCGGGGAACACTGAAGCTTTCTTT. Translation: CASRPIPGNTEAFF.

J is TRBJ1-4 and V is TRBV4-3, with 10 bases matching TRBD1. The CDR3 has 15 residues. Trimming at V came to 1 base and at J to 5 bases, leaving 1 base not matched to a gene. CDR1 LGHNA and CDR2 YSLEER come from the germline V gene. The CDR3 reads CASSQGTGGNEKLFF. The CDR3, as DNA: TGCGCCAGCAGCCAAGGGACAGGGGGAAATGAAAAACTGTTTTTT.

V is TRBV27 and J is TRBJ2-1, with 7 bases aligning to TRBD2. Germline V lookup: CDR1 MNHEY, CDR2 SMNVEV (reference sequence). The CDR3 is made up of 16 amino acids. Trimming took 7 bases from V and 0 from J; bases not matched to a gene: 9. The CDR3 loop reads CASKVGSGTSYNEQFF. The CDR3 nucleotides are TGTGCCAGCAAAGTAGGGAGCGGGACCTCCTACAATGAGCAGTTCTTC.

This chain uses TRBV5-8 with TRBJ2-7; D uncertain. Germline V lookup: CDR1 SGHTS, CDR2 YDEGEE. V was pared by 5 bases and J by 3 bases, with 12 bases between. This CDR3 is built from 13 residues. The CDR3 reads CASRPRAVYEQYF. CDR3 DNA: TGTGCCAGCAGACCCCGGGCGGTCTACGAGCAGTACTTC.

The gene calls are TRBV5-4 and TRBJ2-1; TRBD2 might be the D (7 bases). Per the germline V gene, CDR1 is SGHNT and CDR2 is YYREEE (reference sequence). Trimming shortened V by 0 bases and J by 4 bases, and 14 bases separated the two germline ends. This CDR3 is 16 amino acids long. The CDR3 loop is CASSLESAGAYNEQFF. CDR3 coding DNA: TGTGCCAGCAGCTTGGAGTCGGCGGGGGCATACAATGAGCAGTTCTTC.

This chain joins TRBV4-2 and TRBJ2-7, with 9 bases aligning to TRBD1. This CDR3 spans 16 amino acids. The germline V gene encodes CDR1 LGHNA and CDR2 YNFKEQ. The trim removed 4 bases at V and 4 bases at J, leaving 11 bases unmatched. CDR3 coding DNA: TGTGCCAGCAGCCCCCACCCGGGACAGGGAACTTACGAGCAGTACTTC. This encodes CASSPHPGQGTYEQYF.

The chain recombines TRBV19 with TRBJ2-6; D gene ambiguous. Germline assignment: CDR1 LNHDA and CDR2 SQIVND (reference sequence). V was shortened by 7 bases and J by 2 bases, with 15 bases between the two germline ends. The CDR3 covers 16 residues. DNA for the CDR3: TGTGCCAGTATTAATAATCCTGGGGCTGGGGCCAACGTCCTGACTTTC. Protein product: CASINNPGAGANVLTF.

This clone was picked up one time. This sequence is one base from a far larger clone and is likely a read error. Other DNA sequences in the sample encode the same CDR3. The gene calls are TRBV12-5 and TRBJ2-1; D may correspond to TRBD1 or TRBD2 (5 bases each). Germline loops: CDR1 LGHNT, CDR2 FRNRAP. This CDR3 is 20 amino acids long. CDR3 coding DNA: TGCGCTAGTGGTTTGGCCCCTACGTTTTCGGGACCACCGAACCAAGATGAGCAGTTCTTC. Translated, it gives CASGLAPTFSGPPNQDEQFF.

The genes are TRBV18 and TRBJ1-1; TRBD1 matches at 8 bases. CDR1 and CDR2 from the germline V gene are KGHSH and LQKENI. The CDR3 is made up of 18 amino acids. Trimming took 3 bases from V and 6 from J; bases not matched to a gene: 18. CDR3 bases: TGTGCCAGCTCACCGGGGGGTAGGACAGGGATTCGCGGTTCTGAAGCTTTCTTT. It codes for CASSPGGRTGIRGSEAFF.